The 17 T cell receptor beta chains reported below all come from one sample, sequenced in a study of T cells in Graves' hyperthyroidism and ophthalmopathy. Regions amplified from RNA transcripts were the TCR beta CDR3 regions. When the TCR CDR3 underwent first-round RT-PCR, the HTBI primer set was used. Using its own MiXCR run on the multiplex PCR reads, TCRdb lists one record per CDR3 protein. The repertoire consists of around 450,000 distinct CDR3 sequences, with around 16% occurring once and the leading ten covering 7.5% to 8%. Sequenced input: blood. The receptors originated from a woman aged 18-29 years with Graves' hyperthyroidism.

There are many counts of this clonotype. V is TRBV2 and J is TRBJ2-7; 7 bases are a match to TRBD1. Unmatched junction bases numbered 16, after V lost 5 bases and J lost 6 bases. The germline CDR1 and CDR2 sequences are SNHLY and FYNNEI. The CDR3 contains 16 residues. Written as DNA, the CDR3 is TGTGCCAGCAGTTCCCCCGGACAGGTTTACCTGGCCGAGCAGTACTTC. Translation gives CASSSPGQVYLAEQYF.

This clonotype was recorded many times. V gene TRBV12-3 or TRBV12-4 combines with J gene TRBJ1-2, with 10 bases fitting TRBD1. V gave up 7 bases and J gave up 0 bases; unmatched junction bases: 11. This CDR3 has 17 residues. This CDR3 is CASTPPGTGATNYGYTF. The DNA of the CDR3 is TGTGCCAGCACCCCCCCCGGGACAGGGGCAACTAACTATGGCTACACCTTC.

This clonotype was detected many times. This sequence joins TRBV12-5 and TRBJ1-1; D is perhaps TRBD1 (5 bases). CDR1 and CDR2 (germline): LGHNT, FRNRAP. Trimming pared 5 bases from V and 3 bases from J, leaving 10 bases between. The CDR3 consists of 13 residues. CDR3 DNA: TGTGCTAGTGGTAAAGGGGTAGACACTGAAGCTTTCTTT. Residues: CASGKGVDTEAFF.

This clonotype was counted many times. This rearrangement joins TRBV6-6 to TRBJ1-5; D unresolved. The CDR3 spans 19 residues. Trimming took off 2 bases at V and 1 base at J, with 21 bases between the two ends. Germline CDR1 is MNHNY and CDR2 is SVGAGI (reference sequence). CDR3 in DNA: TGTGCCAGCAGTTACCCCAATCCTATTTCGGAAACGAGCAATCAGCCCCAGCATTTT. Protein: CASSYPNPISETSNQPQHF.

The chain employs TRBV12-3 or TRBV12-4 and TRBJ2-5; 9 nucleotides agree with TRBD1. This CDR3 has 14 residues. V shed 3 bases, J shed 5 bases, and the junction held 4 bases outside the gene matches. The CDR3 DNA follows: TGTGCCAGCAGTTTTTGGACAGGGGAGGAGACCCAGTACTTC. It translates to CASSFWTGEETQYF.

V is TRBV6-1 and J is TRBJ1-3; the match to TRBD1 covers 12 bases. This CDR3 has 18 amino acids. Germline CDR1 and CDR2: MNHNS and SASEGT. The ends lost 5 bases at V and 4 bases at J; junction bases unmatched: 12. CDR3 region: CASSYGTGGGSGGNTIYF. In DNA form, the CDR3 reads TGTGCCAGCAGTTATGGGACAGGGGGCGGCTCGGGGGGAAACACCATATATTTT.

This clonotype was recorded many times. The CDR3 region has the DNA TGTGCCAGCAGTTACGGGACAGTCTCTGGAAACACCATATATTTT. Its protein product is CASSYGTVSGNTIYF. The chain couples TRBV6-2 or TRBV6-3 to TRBJ1-3; 7 bases line up with TRBD1. This CDR3 comprises 15 residues. Germline values: CDR1 MNHEY, CDR2 SVGEGT. The V gene end was trimmed by 2 bases and the J gene end by 0 bases; junction bases not matched to a gene: 1.

This clonotype was found a few times. The chain couples TRBV10-3 to TRBJ2-2; either TRBD1 or TRBD2 may fit D (5 bases each). This CDR3 spans 17 amino acids. V was pared by 0 bases and J by 5 bases, with 16 bases between. CDR1 and CDR2 from the germline V gene are ENHRY and SYGVKD. For the CDR3, the DNA is TGTGCCATCAGTGAGTCTGGTGGGGGTTTGAGGACCGGGGAGCTGTTTTTT. This translates into CAISESGGGLRTGELFF.

This clonotype was seen many times. The CDR3 loop is CASRTGTTHRSRNSPLHF. The CDR3 nucleotides are TGTGCCAGCAGAACCGGGACGACCCATCGGTCCCGTAATTCACCCCTCCACTTT. The gene calls are TRBV6-1 and TRBJ1-6, with D maybe TRBD1 (5 bases). The CDR3 loop spans 18 amino acids. V dropped 6 bases and J dropped 6 bases, with 24 bases sitting between them. Germline-derived CDR1 and CDR2 are MNHNS and SASEGT.

The rearrangement links TRBV15 to TRBJ1-4; 8 bases line up with TRBD1. V was pared by 1 base and J by 0 bases, with 10 bases of the junction left unmatched. Germline CDR1 and CDR2: LNHNV and YYDKDF (reference sequence). CDR3 length equals 19 residues. Here the CDR3 DNA reads TGTGCCACCAGCAGAGTTCACAGGGGGAAGGGTACAACTAATGAAAAACTGTTTTTT. Translated: CATSRVHRGKGTTNEKLFF.

CDR3 protein: CASSFGGGPQYF. The CDR3 nucleotides read TGTGCCAGCAGTTTTGGCGGGGGGCCCCAGTACTTC. The genes are TRBV12-3 or TRBV12-4 and TRBJ2-5; 8 nucleotides align to TRBD2. This CDR3 is built from 12 residues. The ends lost 3 bases at V and 9 bases at J; junction bases unmatched: 3.

The genes are TRBV6-1 and TRBJ1-2; D remains unclear. V shed 0 bases and J shed 4 bases, with 9 bases lying between them. The length of the CDR3 is 14 residues. CDR1 MNHNS and CDR2 SASEGT come from the germline V gene. The CDR3 loop is CASSEASGSYGYTF. The CDR3 DNA sequence: TGTGCCAGCAGTGAAGCCTCAGGTTCCTATGGCTACACCTTC.

The chain is built from TRBV30 and TRBJ2-7; TRBD1 might be the D (5 bases). The V end lost 7 bases, the J end lost 0 bases, and 13 bases lay between the germline ends. The V gene's germline CDR1 is GTSNPN and CDR2 SVGIG (reference sequence). The CDR3 contains 13 residues. The CDR3 loop is CASRQPSSYEQYF. The DNA for the CDR3 is TGTGCCTCCAGACAGCCCAGCTCCTACGAGCAGTACTTC.

This clonotype was seen a handful of times. V usage is TRBV30 and J usage is TRBJ2-7; possible D gene TRBD2, 5 bases. The germline CDR1 and CDR2 sequences are GTSNPN and SVGIG (reference sequence). V lost 1 base to trimming and J lost 7 bases, with 17 bases between them. The CDR3 runs 14 residues. The CDR3 protein is CAWSGPSPSGEQYF. The CDR3 DNA reads as TGTGCCTGGAGTGGCCCTAGCCCCTCGGGGGAGCAGTACTTC.

This clonotype was observed many times. The gene calls are TRBV6-1 and TRBJ1-5, with TRBD1 as a possible D gene (6 bases). This CDR3 is built from 13 residues. The germline gives CDR1 MNHNS, CDR2 SASEGT. Trimming removed 7 bases from V and 6 bases from J, with 13 bases in between. The CDR3 sequence is CASTGDSSQPQHF. The CDR3 bases are TGTGCCAGCACAGGGGATTCGAGTCAGCCCCAGCATTTT.

With regard to this clonotype: With a much larger clone just one base away, this may be a read error. The J gene is TRBJ2-1, the V gene TRBV6-5, with 9 bases matching TRBD1. The CDR3 loop spans 15 amino acids. CDR1 is MNHEY and CDR2 is SVGAGI in the germline V gene. Here the CDR3 DNA reads TGTGTCAGCAGTTATTCGACAGGGGGAGGCAATGAGCAGTTCTTC. Amino acid sequence: CVSSYSTGGGNEQFF.

V usage is TRBV12-5 and J usage is TRBJ2-5; D is unclear. V lost 5 bases, J lost 4 bases, and 11 bases lay in between. The CDR3 loop spans 13 amino acids. CDR1 and CDR2 (germline): LGHNT, FRNRAP. Here the CDR3 DNA reads TGTGCTAGTGGTGACGTTAACAGAGAGACCCAGTACTTC. Protein: CASGDVNRETQYF.